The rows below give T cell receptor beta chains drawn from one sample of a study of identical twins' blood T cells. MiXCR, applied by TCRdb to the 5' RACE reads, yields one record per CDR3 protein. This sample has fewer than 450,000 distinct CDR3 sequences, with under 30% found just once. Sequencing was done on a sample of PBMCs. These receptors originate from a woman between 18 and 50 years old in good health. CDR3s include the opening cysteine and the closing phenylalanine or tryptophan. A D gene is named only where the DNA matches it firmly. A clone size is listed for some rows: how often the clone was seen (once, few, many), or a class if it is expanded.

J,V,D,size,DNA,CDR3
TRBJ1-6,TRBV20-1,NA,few,TGCAGTGCTAGAGATGGTGGCAGGAGAAATTCACCCCTCCACTTT,CSARDGGRRNSPLHF
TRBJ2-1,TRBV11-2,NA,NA,TGTGCCAGCAGCCTAGGGCCGTCGAGCCCCTACAATGAGCAGTTCTTC,CASSLGPSSPYNEQFF
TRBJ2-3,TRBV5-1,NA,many,TGCGCCAGCAGCTTGGTCGTAGGCACAGATACGCAGTATTTT,CASSLVVGTDTQYF
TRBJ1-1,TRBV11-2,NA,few,TGTGCCAGCAGCTTAGGAGTCGGAGCAGAAGCTTTCTTT,CASSLGVGAEAFF
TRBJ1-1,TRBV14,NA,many,TGTGCCAGCAGCCACAGGGGTGGGAGCACTGAAGCTTTCTTT,CASSHRGGSTEAFF
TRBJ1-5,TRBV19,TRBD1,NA,TGTGCCAGTAGTACACAGGGGGACCATCAGCCCCAGCATTTT,CASSTQGDHQPQHF
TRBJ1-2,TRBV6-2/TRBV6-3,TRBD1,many,TGTGCCAGCAGCAGGACAGGGACTGGCTACACCTTC,CASSRTGTGYTF
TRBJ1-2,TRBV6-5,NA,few,TGTGCCAGCAGTTATCGTTCAGGTCTGAGGGGCTACACCTTC,CASSYRSGLRGYTF
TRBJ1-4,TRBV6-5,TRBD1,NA,TGTGCCAGCAGTTATACAGGGGGCGGAGGGGAAAAACTGTTTTTT,CASSYTGGGGEKLFF
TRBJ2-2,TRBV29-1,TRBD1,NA,TGCAGCGTGGGTGGACAGGGGTTGGACGGGGAGCTGTTTTTT,CSVGGQGLDGELFF
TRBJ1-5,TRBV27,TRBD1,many,TGTGCCAGCAGTTTAACGGGACAGGGGAATCAGCCCCAGCATTTT,CASSLTGQGNQPQHF
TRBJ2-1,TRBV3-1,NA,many,TGTGCCAGCAGCCAAGGAGGTACTGACAATGAGCAGTTCTTC,CASSQGGTDNEQFF
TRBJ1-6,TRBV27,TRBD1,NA,TGTGCCAGCAGTCGAACCGGGACAGGGCATTCACCCCTCCACTTT,CASSRTGTGHSPLHF
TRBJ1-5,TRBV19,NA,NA,TGTGCCAGTGTCGAATACGGGGGGTCAAATCAGCCCCAGCATTTT,CASVEYGGSNQPQHF
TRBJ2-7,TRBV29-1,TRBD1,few,TGCAGCGTGTGGGGACAGACTTCCTACGAGCAGTACTTC,CSVWGQTSYEQYF
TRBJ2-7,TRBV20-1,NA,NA,TGCAGTGCTAGATCGTACACATCCTACGAGCAGTACTTC,CSARSYTSYEQYF
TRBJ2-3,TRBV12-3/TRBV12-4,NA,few,TGTGCCAGCAGTTTCGGCAGGGGTGGGACAGATACGCAGTATTTT,CASSFGRGGTDTQYF
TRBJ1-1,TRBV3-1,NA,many,TGTGCCAGCAGCCAAGGCCCGGTGAACACTGAAGCTTTCTTT,CASSQGPVNTEAFF
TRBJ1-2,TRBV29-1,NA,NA,TGCAGCGTTGATCGGGGGGCTGAAGGCTACACCTTC,CSVDRGAEGYTF
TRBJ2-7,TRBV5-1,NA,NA,TGCGCCAGCAGCCAGCAGAGCTCCTACGAGCAGTACTTC,CASSQQSSYEQYF
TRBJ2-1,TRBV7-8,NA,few,TGTGCCAGCAGCTTAGGCCATGGTCGGAGCTCCTACAATGAGCAGTTCTTC,CASSLGHGRSSYNEQFF
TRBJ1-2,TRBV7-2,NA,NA,TGTGCCAGCAGCCGCCAAACAGCTAACTATGGCTACACCTTC,CASSRQTANYGYTF
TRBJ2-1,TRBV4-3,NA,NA,TGCGCCAGCAGCCAGGAGTTGACTCCGAACAATGAGCAGTTCTTC,CASSQELTPNNEQFF
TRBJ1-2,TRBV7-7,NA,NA,TGTGCTAGCAGCTTATTTAGCGGCTACACCTTC,CASSLFSGYTF
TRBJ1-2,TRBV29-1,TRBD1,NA,TGCAGCGAGAGGACAGGGGACGTCTACACCTTC,CSERTGDVYTF
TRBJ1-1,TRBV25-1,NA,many,TGTGCCAGCAGTCCCTCGGGGGGGGAGAACACTGAAGCTTTCTTT,CASSPSGGENTEAFF
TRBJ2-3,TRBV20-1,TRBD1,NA,TGCAGTGCTAGATCTGGACAGGGGGCAACAGATACGCAGTATTTT,CSARSGQGATDTQYF
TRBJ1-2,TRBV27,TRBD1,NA,TGTGCCAGCAGTTTATCACCCGGGCAGCTCGGACAGGGACCGAATGGCTACACCTTC,CASSLSPGQLGQGPNGYTF
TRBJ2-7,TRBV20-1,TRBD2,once,TGCAGTACCAATAGCGGGATCGACGAGCAGTACTTC,CSTNSGIDEQYF
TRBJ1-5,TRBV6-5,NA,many,TGTGCCAGCAGATCGATAGGGGCCAATCAGCCCCAGCATTTT,CASRSIGANQPQHF
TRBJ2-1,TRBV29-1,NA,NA,TGCAGCGGGGAGAGGGGAGGAGGTTACAATGAGCAGTTCTTC,CSGERGGGYNEQFF
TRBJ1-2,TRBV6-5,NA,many,TGTGCCAGCGGAGACAGTGCTACCTTATATGGCTACACCTTC,CASGDSATLYGYTF
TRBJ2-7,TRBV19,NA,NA,TGTGCCAGTAGTACCACGGATGGCGAGCAGTACTTC,CASSTTDGEQYF